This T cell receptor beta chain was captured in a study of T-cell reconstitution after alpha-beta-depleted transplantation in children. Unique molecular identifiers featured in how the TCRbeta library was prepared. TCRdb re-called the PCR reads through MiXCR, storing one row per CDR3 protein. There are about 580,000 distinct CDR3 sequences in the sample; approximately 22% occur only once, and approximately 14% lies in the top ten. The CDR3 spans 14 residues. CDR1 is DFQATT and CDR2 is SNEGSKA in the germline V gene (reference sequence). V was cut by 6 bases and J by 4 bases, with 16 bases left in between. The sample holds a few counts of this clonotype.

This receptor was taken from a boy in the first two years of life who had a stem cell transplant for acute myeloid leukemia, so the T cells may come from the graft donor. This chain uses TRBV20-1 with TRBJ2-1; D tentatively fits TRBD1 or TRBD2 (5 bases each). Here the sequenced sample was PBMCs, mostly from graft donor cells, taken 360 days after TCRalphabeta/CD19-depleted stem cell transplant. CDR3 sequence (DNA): TGCAGTGCCGGAGGCAGGGAGCCTTACAATGAGCAGTTCTTC. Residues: CSAGGREPYNEQFF.